This entry lists 9 T cell receptor beta chains sequenced from one sample in a study of tumor and adjacent non-tumor tissue in lung cancer. RNA was extracted from bulk tissue without any cell sorting. TCRbeta libraries were built with three rounds of nested PCR, modified from ARM-PCR. TCRdb re-analysed the multiplex PCR reads in MiXCR, keeping a single row per CDR3 protein. Of approximately 75,000 distinct CDR3 sequences in the sample, over 75% are singletons; the top ten hold less than 15%. Specimen: lung tumor tissue. All receptors come from a woman between 50 and 59 years old with non-small cell lung cancer.

This clonotype was found a few times. This sequence joins TRBV12-3 or TRBV12-4 and TRBJ2-7; 8 nucleotides match TRBD1. The CDR3 covers 14 residues. The V and J ends lost 8 bases and 1 base, in that order; junction bases with no gene match: 7. CDR3 nucleotide sequence: TGTGCCAGCGGTATGACAGGGGCTTCCTACGAGCAGTACTTC. Translated: CASGMTGASYEQYF.

About this clonotype itself: Here the CDR3 omits its conserved ending phenylalanine or tryptophan, so a read error is the likely source. Because the CDR3's place on the DNA is in doubt, the DNA is left out and the CDR3 is given as listed by TCRdb. The chain recombines TRBV4-1 with TRBJ2-3; the listed D gene, TRBD2, was not tested against the DNA. Germline V gives CDR1 MGHRA, CDR2 YSYEKL. The CDR3 length is 16 residues, termini included. Here the CDR3 reads CASSRSGTSGTDTRYY.

This clonotype was detected once. The missing conserved phenylalanine or tryptophan at the end of this CDR3 makes a read error likely. The limits of the CDR3 on the DNA are not certain, so only TCRdb's listed CDR3 is given. The V call is TRBV6-1, the J call TRBJ2-7. Inclusive of both ends, the CDR3 amounts to 13 amino acids. Germline V gives CDR1 MNHNS, CDR2 SASEGT. CDR3: CASRDRMGTERYS.

Remarks on this clonotype: Being one base from a much bigger clone, this may be a read error. The chain is built from TRBV30 and TRBJ2-1, with 11 positions matching TRBD2. The germline V gene has CDR1 GTSNPN and CDR2 SVGIG (reference sequence). The CDR3 is 17 amino acids. The CDR3, as DNA: TGTGCCTGGAGTACCGGACTAGCGGGTTTCTCCTACAGTGAGCAGTTCTTC. Residues: CAWSTGLAGFSYSEQFF.

In the case of this clonotype: One end of the junction is discordant with germline, which a read error may explain. This sequence joins TRBV6-1 and TRBJ2-1; D gene unclear. The CDR3 has 14 residues. CDR1 is MNHNS, CDR2 SASEGT, per germline. CDR3 sequence reads: CASTQTSGLNERFF. In DNA form, the CDR3 reads TGTGCCAGCACCCAAACGAGTGGGTTAAATGAGCGGTTCTTC.

On this clonotype: A read error may explain this, as a much larger clone is one base away. The chain joins TRBV4-1 to TRBJ1-1; D gene ambiguous. The CDR3 is 13 residues long. The V gene's germline CDR1 is MGHRA and CDR2 YSYEKL. In DNA form, the CDR3 reads TGCGCCAGCAGCCAAGATTGGAACAGTGAAGCTTCCTTT. This translates into CASSQDWNSEASF.

On this clonotype itself: The conserved phenylalanine or tryptophan normally closing the CDR3 is absent here, so this likely arose from a read error. This chain joins TRBV11-1 and TRBJ2-1; D is undetermined. The germline V gene encodes CDR1 SGHAT and CDR2 FQDESV (reference sequence). The CDR3 extends over 14 amino acids. CDR3 DNA sequence: TGTGTCAGCAGCTTAAGAGTGGGCCGGTATGAGCAGTTCCTC. Amino acid sequence: CVSSLRVGRYEQFL.

This clonotype was recorded a few times. The junction differs from germline at one of its ends, possibly a read error. The chain combines TRBV10-3 with TRBJ1-1; no firm D call. Germline V gene lookup returns CDR1 ENHRY and CDR2 SYGVKD. The CDR3 consists of 13 residues. Here the CDR3 DNA reads TGTGCCATCAGTGGGACCGAGAACATTGAAGCTTTCTTC. It yields the protein CAISGTENIEAFF.

Of note for this clonotype: An end of the junction does not agree with germline; a read error may underlie this. This chain uses TRBV20-1 with TRBJ2-3, with D tentatively TRBD1 (5 bases). The CDR3 covers 14 residues. Germline CDR1 reads DFQATT; CDR2 reads SNEGSKA (reference sequence). The CDR3 loop is CNAPTGELTDTQYF. Written as DNA, the CDR3 is TGCAATGCTCCTACAGGAGAGCTCACAGATACACAGTATTTT.